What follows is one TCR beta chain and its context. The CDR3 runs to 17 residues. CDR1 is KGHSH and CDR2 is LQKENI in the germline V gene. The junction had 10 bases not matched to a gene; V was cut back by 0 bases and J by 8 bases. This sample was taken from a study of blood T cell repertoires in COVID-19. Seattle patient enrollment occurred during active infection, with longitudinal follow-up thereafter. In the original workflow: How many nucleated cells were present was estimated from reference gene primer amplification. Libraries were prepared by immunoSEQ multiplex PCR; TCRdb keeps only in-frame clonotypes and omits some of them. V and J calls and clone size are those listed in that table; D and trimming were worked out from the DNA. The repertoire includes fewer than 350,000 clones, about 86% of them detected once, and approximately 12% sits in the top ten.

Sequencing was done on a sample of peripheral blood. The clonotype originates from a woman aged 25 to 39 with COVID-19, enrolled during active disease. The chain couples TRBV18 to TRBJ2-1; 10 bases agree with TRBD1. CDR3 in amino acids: CASSPPTWDRGSDEQFF. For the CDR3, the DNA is TGTGCCAGCTCACCACCGACGTGGGACAGGGGTTCGGATGAGCAGTTCTTC.